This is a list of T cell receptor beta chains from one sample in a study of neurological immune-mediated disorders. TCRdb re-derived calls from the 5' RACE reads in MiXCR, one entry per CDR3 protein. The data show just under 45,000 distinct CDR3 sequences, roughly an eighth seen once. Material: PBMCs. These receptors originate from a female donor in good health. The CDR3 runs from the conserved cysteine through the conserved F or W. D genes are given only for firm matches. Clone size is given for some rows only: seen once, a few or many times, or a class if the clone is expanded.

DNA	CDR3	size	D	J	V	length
TGCGCCAGCAGTGAGGCAAAGCGGGGGGCTCTCTGGGAACTGTTTTTT	CASSEAKRGALWELFF	.	TRBD2	TRBJ2-2	TRBV10-1	16
TGCAGTGCTACTACCCAGACTAGCCACTCCTACAATGAGCAGTTCTTC	CSATTQTSHSYNEQFF	medium-sized	TRBD2	TRBJ2-1	TRBV20-1	16
TGCGCCAGCAGCCACTGGGTGGGACAGGGGCAACCTATGAACACTGAAGCTTTCTTT	CASSHWVGQGQPMNTEAFF	many	TRBD1	TRBJ1-1	TRBV4-1	19
TGCAGTGCTGGGGGACAGCCCTATAGCAATCAGCCCCAGCATTTT	CSAGGQPYSNQPQHF	many	TRBD1	TRBJ1-5	TRBV20-1	15
TGCAGCGTCGGGACGGGCGAAGGGGGGGCCAACGTCCTGACTTTC	CSVGTGEGGANVLTF	many	.	TRBJ2-6	TRBV29-1	15
TGTGCCAGCAGTTGGACTAGCGGTCAAGAGACCCAGTACTTC	CASSWTSGQETQYF	few	TRBD2	TRBJ2-5	TRBV7-9	14
TGTGCCAGCAGCCAGACTAGCGGGAGTTGGAATGAGCAGTTCTTC	CASSQTSGSWNEQFF	many	TRBD2	TRBJ2-1	TRBV7-9	15
TGTGCCACCAGCTCAGGACAGGGGGCAGTCAATGAGCAGTTCTTC	CATSSGQGAVNEQFF	many	TRBD1	TRBJ2-1	TRBV15	15
TGTGCCAGCAGCTCGGATTTATCAGGGATCACTGAAGCTTTCTTT	CASSSDLSGITEAFF	many	.	TRBJ1-1	TRBV7-9	15
TGTGCCAGCAGTTTCACAGACTCCTACAATGAGCAGTTCTTC	CASSFTDSYNEQFF	many	.	TRBJ2-1	TRBV12-3/TRBV12-4	14
TGTGCCAGCAGCCCCCCACCGGGACAGACTTCCTACGAGCAGTACTTC	CASSPPPGQTSYEQYF	many	TRBD1	TRBJ2-7	TRBV6-2/TRBV6-3	16
TGTGCCAGCAGTTACGACTGGGAGAGCCCTCAGCATTTT	CASSYDWESPQHF	.	.	TRBJ1-5	TRBV27	13
TGCAGTGCTAGAGACCCCACCGGGACTAGCATCCACGAGCAGTACTTC	CSARDPTGTSIHEQYF	many	TRBD2	TRBJ2-7	TRBV20-1	16
TGTGCCAGCAGCCTCAGGACGATGGGCTCCTATAATTCACCCCTCCACTTT	CASSLRTMGSYNSPLHF	many	.	TRBJ1-6	TRBV5-6	17
TGCAGTGCTAGAGATCTGTCGACTAGCGGTTCCACAGATACGCAGTATTTT	CSARDLSTSGSTDTQYF	many	TRBD2	TRBJ2-3	TRBV20-1	17
TGTGCCAGCCTTCGACTTAGGCGTCACCCTACTTTCTTT	CASLRLRRHPTFF	many	.	TRBJ1-1	TRBV25-1	13
TGTGCCAGCAGCCGGAGACGGGACCCACATGAGCAGTTCTTC	CASSRRRDPHEQFF	few	.	TRBJ2-1	TRBV7-3	14
TGCGCCAGCAGCTTGGCCCAGGGGGCCACCTACGAGCAGTACTTC	CASSLAQGATYEQYF	many	TRBD1	TRBJ2-7	TRBV5-1	15
TGTGCCAGCAGAAGTCGGGACGAGCAGTACTTC	CASRSRDEQYF	many	.	TRBJ2-7	TRBV3-1	11
TGCGCCAGCAGCTGGGGACTTAACACCGGGGAGCTGTTTTTT	CASSWGLNTGELFF	many	.	TRBJ2-2	TRBV5-1	14
TGCGCCAGCCGAGCAGGGAACACCGGGGAGCTGTTTTTT	CASRAGNTGELFF	many	.	TRBJ2-2	TRBV5-1	13
TGCGCCAGCAGCTCAAATTGGGGGTACCCGGGGACTGAAGCTTTCTTT	CASSSNWGYPGTEAFF	many	.	TRBJ1-1	TRBV5-1	16
TGTGCCATCAGTGAGTCCCGGACAGAAGATGAGCAGTTCTTC	CAISESRTEDEQFF	many	.	TRBJ2-1	TRBV10-3	14
TGTGCCAGCAGCCGCCGGGACAGGTTATCACCCCTCCACTTT	CASSRRDRLSPLHF	many	TRBD1	TRBJ1-6	TRBV5-6	14
TGCAGCGTTGAACCTGGGCTAGGCAATGAAGCTTTCTTT	CSVEPGLGNEAFF	.	.	TRBJ1-1	TRBV29-1	13
TGCGCCAGCAGCACCACTCCCCCCCCTGGGAATGAGCAGTTCTTC	CASSTTPPPGNEQFF	many	.	TRBJ2-1	TRBV5-1	15
TGTGCCAGCAGCCGCCCGGGGATAGGGAACAATGAGCAGTTCTTC	CASSRPGIGNNEQFF	many	.	TRBJ2-1	TRBV7-2	15
TGCAGTGCCGGGGACAGTAAAGAGACCCAGTACTTC	CSAGDSKETQYF	many	TRBD1	TRBJ2-5	TRBV20-1	12
TGTGCCAGCATCCGAAAGGGGAACACCGGGGAGCTGTTTTTT	CASIRKGNTGELFF	many	.	TRBJ2-2	TRBV27	14
TGTGCCAGCAGCATACGGACGGGTCAGAACACTGAAGCTTTCTTT	CASSIRTGQNTEAFF	many	.	TRBJ1-1	TRBV5-5	15
TGTGCCAGCAGCTTATGGGGACAGGGCTGGGGCTACACCTTC	CASSLWGQGWGYTF	many	TRBD1	TRBJ1-2	TRBV7-2	14
TGCAGTGCTAGTAAACAGACTTACAATGCTGAGCAGTTCTTC	CSASKQTYNAEQFF	many	.	TRBJ2-1	TRBV20-1	14
TGTGCCAGCAGTGTCGGGACAGCGAACACTGAAGCTTTCTTT	CASSVGTANTEAFF	.	TRBD1	TRBJ1-1	TRBV2	14
TGTGCCAGCAGCTTAGAAAGACAGGAGCCCCAGCATTTT	CASSLERQEPQHF	many	.	TRBJ1-5	TRBV5-5	13
TGTGCCAGCAGCCAATGGCGGGGGCTGGATACGCAGTATTTT	CASSQWRGLDTQYF	many	.	TRBJ2-3	TRBV3-1	14